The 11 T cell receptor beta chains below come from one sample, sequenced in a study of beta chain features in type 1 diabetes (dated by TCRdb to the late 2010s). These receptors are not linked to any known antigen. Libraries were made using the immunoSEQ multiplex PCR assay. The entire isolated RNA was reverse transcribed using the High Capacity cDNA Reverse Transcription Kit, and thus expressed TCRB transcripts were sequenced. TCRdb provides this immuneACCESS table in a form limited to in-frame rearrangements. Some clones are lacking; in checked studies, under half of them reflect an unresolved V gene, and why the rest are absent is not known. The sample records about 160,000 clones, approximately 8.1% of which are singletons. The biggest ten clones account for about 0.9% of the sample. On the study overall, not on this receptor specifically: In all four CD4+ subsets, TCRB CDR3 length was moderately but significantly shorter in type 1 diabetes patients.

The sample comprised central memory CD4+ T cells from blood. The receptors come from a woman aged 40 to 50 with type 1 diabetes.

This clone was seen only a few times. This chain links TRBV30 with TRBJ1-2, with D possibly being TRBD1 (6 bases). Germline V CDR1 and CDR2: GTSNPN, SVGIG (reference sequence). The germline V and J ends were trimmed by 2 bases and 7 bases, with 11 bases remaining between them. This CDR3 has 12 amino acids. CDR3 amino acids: CAWSSGTFGYTF. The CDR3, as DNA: TGTGCCTGGAGTTCGGGGACATTTGGCTACACCTTC.

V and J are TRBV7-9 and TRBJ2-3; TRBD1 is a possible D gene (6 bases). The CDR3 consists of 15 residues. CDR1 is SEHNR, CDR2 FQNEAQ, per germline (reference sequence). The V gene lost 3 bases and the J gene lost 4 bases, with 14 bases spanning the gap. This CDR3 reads CASSFSQGAPDTQYF. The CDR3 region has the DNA TGTGCCAGCAGCTTCTCACAGGGTGCCCCAGATACGCAGTATTTT.

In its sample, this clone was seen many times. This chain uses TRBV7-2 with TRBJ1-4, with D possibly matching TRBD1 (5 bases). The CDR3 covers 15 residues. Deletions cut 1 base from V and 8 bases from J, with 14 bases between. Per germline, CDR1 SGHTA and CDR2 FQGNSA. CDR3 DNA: TGTGCCAGCAGCTTAGACGGGACGGGGGTAGAAAAACTGTTTTTT. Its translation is CASSLDGTGVEKLFF. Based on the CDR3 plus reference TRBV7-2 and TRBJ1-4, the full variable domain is GAGVSQSPSNKVTEKGKDVELRCDPISGHTALYWYRQSLGQGLEFLIYFQGNSAPDKSGLPSDRFSAERTGGSVSTLTIQRTQQEDSAVYLCASSLDGTGVEKLFFGSGTQLSVL.

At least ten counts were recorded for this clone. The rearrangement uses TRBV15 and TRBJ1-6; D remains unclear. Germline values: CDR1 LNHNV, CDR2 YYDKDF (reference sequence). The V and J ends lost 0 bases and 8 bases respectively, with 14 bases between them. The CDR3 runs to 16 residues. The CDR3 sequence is CATSRDIGPGDSPLHF. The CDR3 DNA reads TGTGCCACCAGCAGAGATATCGGACCCGGGGATTCACCCCTCCACTTT.

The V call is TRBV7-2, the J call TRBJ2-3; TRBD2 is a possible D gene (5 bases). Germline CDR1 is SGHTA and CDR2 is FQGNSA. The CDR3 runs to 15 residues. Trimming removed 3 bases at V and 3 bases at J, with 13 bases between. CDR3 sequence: CASSFVGVGTDTQYF. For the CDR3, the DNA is TGTGCCAGCAGCTTCGTGGGAGTTGGAACAGATACGCAGTATTTT.

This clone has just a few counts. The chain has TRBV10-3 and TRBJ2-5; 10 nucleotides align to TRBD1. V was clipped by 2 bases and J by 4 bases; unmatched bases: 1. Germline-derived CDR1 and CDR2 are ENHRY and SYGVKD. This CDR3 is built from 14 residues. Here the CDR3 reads CAISEGQGGETQYF. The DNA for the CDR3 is TGTGCCATCAGTGAGGGACAGGGGGGAGAGACCCAGTACTTC.

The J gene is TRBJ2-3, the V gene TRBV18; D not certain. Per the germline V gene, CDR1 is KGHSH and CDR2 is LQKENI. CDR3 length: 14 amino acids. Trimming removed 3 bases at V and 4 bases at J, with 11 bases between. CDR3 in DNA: TGTGCCAGCTCACCCTCGGTTACGGCAGATACGCAGTATTTT. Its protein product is CASSPSVTADTQYF. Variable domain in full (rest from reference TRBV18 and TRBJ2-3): NAGVMQNPRHLVRRRGQEARLRCSPMKGHSHVYWYRQLPEEGLKFMVYLQKENIIDESGMPKERFSAEFPKEGPSILRIQQVVRGDSAAYFCASSPSVTADTQYFGPGTRLTVL.

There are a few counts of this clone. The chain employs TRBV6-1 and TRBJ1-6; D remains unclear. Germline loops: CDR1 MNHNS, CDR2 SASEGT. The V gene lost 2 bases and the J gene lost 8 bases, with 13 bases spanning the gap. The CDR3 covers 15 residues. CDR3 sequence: CASSEKQPRDSPLHF. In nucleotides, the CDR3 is TGTGCCAGCAGTGAAAAGCAGCCGAGGGATTCACCCCTCCACTTT.

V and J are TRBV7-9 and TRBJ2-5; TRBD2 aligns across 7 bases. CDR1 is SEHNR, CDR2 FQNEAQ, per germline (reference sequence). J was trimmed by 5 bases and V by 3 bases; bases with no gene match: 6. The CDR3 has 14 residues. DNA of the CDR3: TGTGCCAGCAGCTTCGGGGCGGGAGCCGAGACCCAGTACTTC. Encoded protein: CASSFGAGAETQYF.

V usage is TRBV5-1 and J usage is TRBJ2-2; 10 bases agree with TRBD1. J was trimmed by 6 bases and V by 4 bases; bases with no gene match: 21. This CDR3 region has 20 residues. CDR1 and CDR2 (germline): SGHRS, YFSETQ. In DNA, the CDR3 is TGCGCCAGCAGCAGATCCCAGGGGGAATCCGGGACAGGGGTCCCCGGGGAGCTGTTTTTT. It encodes CASSRSQGESGTGVPGELFF.

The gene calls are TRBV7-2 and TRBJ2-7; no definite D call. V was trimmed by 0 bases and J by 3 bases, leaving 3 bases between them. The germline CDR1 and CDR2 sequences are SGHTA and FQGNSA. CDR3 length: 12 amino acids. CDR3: CASSLAYYEQYF. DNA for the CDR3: TGTGCCAGCAGCTTAGCCTACTACGAGCAGTACTTC.